This T cell receptor (beta chain) was identified during a study of blood T cell repertoires in COVID-19. Study context: COVID-19 samples collected from the United States, Italy and Spain covered acute and convalescent phases.

In the study's own analysis: The authors estimated nucleated cell counts from reference gene primer amplification. Profiled with immunoSEQ multiplex PCR; TCRdb holds only in-frame clones, not every one. Clonal size and the V and J genes are those of that table, whereas D and trimming came from the DNA. In the table there are 350,000 to 400,000 clones, around nine tenths of which are singletons. Cohort assignment relied on participant-reported clinical history. There are 15 residues in the CDR3. Germline lookup yields CDR1 KGHSH and CDR2 LQKENI. V lost 6 bases and J lost 7; bases outside the gene matches: 9.

The sequenced sample was PBMCs or T cells enriched from blood (not recorded which). V gene TRBV18 combines with J gene TRBJ2-1, with 10 bases aligning to TRBD2. This receptor was identified in a woman younger than 35 who had recovered from COVID-19. CDR3 bases: TGTGCCAGCTCCCCCCCAGCGGGGGGGCAAAATGAGCAGTTCTTC. It codes for CASSPPAGGQNEQFF.